Listed below are T cell receptor beta chains from one sample, sequenced in a study of blood T cell repertoires in COVID-19. The protocol was immunoSEQ multiplex PCR, while the TCRdb copy is restricted to in-frame clones and leaves out a portion. The repertoire holds hundreds of thousands of clones, with approximately 90% as singletons. The sequenced sample consisted of peripheral blood. Source of these receptors: a man aged 18 to 35 with COVID-19, enrolled during active disease. CDR3s include the opening cysteine and the closing phenylalanine or tryptophan. Each record gives: J gene, D gene, V gene, clone size, CDR3 DNA, CDR3 protein. D genes are given only for firm matches. Expanded clones are given a class, and other clones once, few, many or no size at all.

TRBJ2-5 | - | TRBV24-1 | - | TGTGCCACCAGTGAACCAGGGGAAGAGACCCAGTACTTC | CATSEPGEETQYF
TRBJ2-5 | - | TRBV10-1 | - | TGCGCCAGCCGGGAGACCCAGTACTTC | CASRETQYF
TRBJ2-3 | TRBD2 | TRBV2 | - | TGTGCCATCCAGACTAGCGGAATCACAGATACGCAGTATTTT | CAIQTSGITDTQYF
TRBJ2-3 | - | TRBV24-1 | - | TGTGCCACCAGTGCCGCGGGGCGCACAGATACGCAGTATTTT | CATSAAGRTDTQYF
TRBJ2-7 | - | TRBV5-1 | few | TGCGCCAGCAGTGCTAGGGGACTCTACGAGCAGTACTTC | CASSARGLYEQYF
TRBJ2-1 | - | TRBV5-1 | - | TGCGCCAGCAGGGGGGCAGCTTACAATGAGCAGTTCTTC | CASRGAAYNEQFF
TRBJ2-5 | - | TRBV5-6 | - | TGTGCCAGCAGCACTGGACATCGGGAGACCCAGTACTTC | CASSTGHRETQYF
TRBJ2-7 | - | TRBV5-1 | - | TGCGCCAGCAGCTTGACAGGGCGGCCTACCGAGCAGTACTTC | CASSLTGRPTEQYF
TRBJ2-7 | - | TRBV3-1/TRBV3-2 | - | TGTGCCAGCAGCCGGACTTCTACGACGATATACGAGCAGTACTTC | CASSRTSTTIYEQYF
TRBJ2-1 | - | TRBV13 | once | TGTGCCAGCACCCCCCTCCTAGGACTAAGCTCCTACAATGAGCAGTTCTTC | CASTPLLGLSSYNEQFF
TRBJ1-2 | TRBD1 | TRBV18 | - | TGTGCCAGCTCACCACTTTCTGGGGACAGTAACTATGGCTACACCTTC | CASSPLSGDSNYGYTF
TRBJ2-5 | TRBD2 | TRBV18 | - | TGTGCCAGCTCACCCGGCGGGGGGGCAGAGACCCAGTACTTC | CASSPGGGAETQYF
TRBJ2-3 | TRBD1 | TRBV18 | - | TGTGCCAGCTCACCCCCGGACAGGGCCACAGATACGCAGTATTTT | CASSPPDRATDTQYF
TRBJ1-2 | TRBD1 | TRBV6-6 | - | TGTGCCAGCAACCAGGACAGGAAGGCTAACTATGGCTACACCTTC | CASNQDRKANYGYTF
TRBJ2-7 | - | TRBV29-1 | - | TGCAGCGTTGCCGGGGGAGCCTACGAGCAGTACTTC | CSVAGGAYEQYF
TRBJ2-5 | TRBD1 | TRBV7-9 | - | TGTGCCAGCAGTTCGGACAGGGGACAAGAGACCCAGTACTTC | CASSSDRGQETQYF
TRBJ1-6 | TRBD1 | TRBV11-2 | once | TGTGCCAGCAGCTGGACAGGGCTAGGTTCACCCCTCCACTTT | CASSWTGLGSPLHF
TRBJ1-6 | - | TRBV19 | once | TGTGCCAGTAGTATCGTGACAGGAGAGAATTCACCCCTCCACTTT | CASSIVTGENSPLHF
TRBJ2-2 | - | TRBV7-7 | - | TGTGCCAGCAGCTTATCGACAGCTCCCGGGGAGCTGTTTTTT | CASSLSTAPGELFF
TRBJ2-1 | TRBD2 | TRBV7-3 | - | TGTGCCAGCAGCGATAGCGGGAGCTCCTACAATGAGCAGTTCTTC | CASSDSGSSYNEQFF
TRBJ1-1 | TRBD1 | TRBV6-5 | - | TGTGCCAGCAGTTATGGGGGTTCCAACAGGGGCACTGAAGCTTTCTTT | CASSYGGSNRGTEAFF
TRBJ2-1 | - | TRBV12-5 | - | TGTGCTAGTGGCTTGGGGGCGGGCACTAATGAGCAGTTCTTC | CASGLGAGTNEQFF
TRBJ2-3 | - | TRBV3-1/TRBV3-2 | - | TGTGCCAGCAGCCTAGCGGTCCCAGATACGCAGTATTTT | CASSLAVPDTQYF
TRBJ2-3 | TRBD2 | TRBV2 | - | TGTGCCAGCACTCCAACTAGCGGGGGGGGAGATACGCAGTATTTT | CASTPTSGGGDTQYF
TRBJ2-1 | TRBD2 | TRBV5-1 | - | TGCGCCAGCAGCTTGGCCTCGGTAGCGGGAGGACCCCAGTACAATGAGCAGTTCTTC | CASSLASVAGGPQYNEQFF